This T cell receptor beta chain was identified in a study of response to subunit inactivated influenza vaccine. Study results and caveats: It was the authors' suggestion that each seasonal influenza vaccination recruits few new T cells.

For this clonotype: What it binds is not known.

Each CDR3 protein is one row after TCRdb ran MiXCR on the RT-PCR reads. The sample lists about 540,000 distinct CDR3 sequences, under 30% occurring once. This sample was also put to use in a study of T cells expressing NK-cell markers. That work adds: UMI-tagged 5'RACE template switching yielded the TCR beta cDNA. Of eight sequenced donors, seven were HCMV-seropositive and one HCMV-seronegative. For over five donors, the dominant NKG2C+ clonotypes made up roughly 1.0-7.0% of their CD8+ T cells.

This receptor was identified in a man aged 50-60 years who received an inactivated influenza vaccine. The source was CD4+ T cells sorted from PBMCs, collected approximately 12 days after vaccination.

In nucleotides, the CDR3 is TGTGCCACCAGCAGAGATCTAACTCGGAGCTCCTACGAGCAGTACTTC. Translation gives CATSRDLTRSSYEQYF. The chain carries TRBV15 and TRBJ2-7; D is ambiguous. The CDR3 covers 16 residues. V was clipped by 0 bases and J by 0 bases, with 12 bases between them. The germline V gene encodes CDR1 LNHNV and CDR2 YYDKDF (reference sequence).